A selection of T cell receptor beta chains follows, all from one sample in a study of T cells in Graves' hyperthyroidism and ophthalmopathy. Each CDR3 protein is one row after TCRdb ran MiXCR on the multiplex PCR reads. Here the sample spans about 290,000 distinct CDR3 sequences, more than 10% being singletons. The specimen was blood. The receptor source for this set is a woman aged 25 to 39 with Graves' hyperthyroidism that later progressed to Graves' ophthalmopathy. Both conserved end residues are part of each CDR3. A D gene is named only where the DNA matches it firmly. The size entry is marked missing in some rows and otherwise reads once, few, many or a size class.

v_gene: TRBV28
abundance: NA
d_gene: TRBD1
j_gene: TRBJ1-1
CDR3nt: TGTGCCAGCAGTCCACCGGGACAGGGGGACACTGAAGCTTTCTTT
CDR3aa: CASSPPGQGDTEAFF

v_gene: TRBV6-1
abundance: few
d_gene: NA
j_gene: TRBJ2-6
CDR3nt: TGTGCCAGCAGTGAACAAGAAGGGTTAACCCCTGGGGCCAACGTCCTGACTTTC
CDR3aa: CASSEQEGLTPGANVLTF

v_gene: TRBV19
abundance: NA
d_gene: NA
j_gene: TRBJ2-5
CDR3nt: TGTGCCAGTAGTATGGGGCTACAACAAGAGACCCAGTACTTC
CDR3aa: CASSMGLQQETQYF

v_gene: TRBV15
abundance: many
d_gene: NA
j_gene: TRBJ1-5
CDR3nt: TGTGCCACCACATTAGGAGGAGATCAGCCCCAGCATTTT
CDR3aa: CATTLGGDQPQHF

v_gene: TRBV6-2/TRBV6-3
abundance: few
d_gene: NA
j_gene: TRBJ2-4
CDR3nt: TGTGCCAGCAGTTATATGCCCGACCAGGTTACCAAAAACATTCAGTACTTC
CDR3aa: CASSYMPDQVTKNIQYF

v_gene: TRBV30
abundance: many
d_gene: TRBD1
j_gene: TRBJ1-5
CDR3nt: TGTGCCTGGAGTGTAGGGGACAGAAATCAGCCCCAGCATTTT
CDR3aa: CAWSVGDRNQPQHF

v_gene: TRBV14
abundance: many
d_gene: TRBD2
j_gene: TRBJ2-5
CDR3nt: TGTGCCAGCAGCCACCTTACGGGACTAGCGGACCAAGAGACCCAGTACTTC
CDR3aa: CASSHLTGLADQETQYF

v_gene: TRBV29-1
abundance: many
d_gene: NA
j_gene: TRBJ2-4
CDR3nt: TGCAGCTTTCGGGACGCCCGGTACAAAAACATTCAGTACTTC
CDR3aa: CSFRDARYKNIQYF

v_gene: TRBV20-1
abundance: NA
d_gene: NA
j_gene: TRBJ2-3
CDR3nt: TGCAGTGCTAGAGGTCCCACAGATACGCAGTATTTT
CDR3aa: CSARGPTDTQYF

v_gene: TRBV6-5
abundance: many
d_gene: NA
j_gene: TRBJ1-3
CDR3nt: TGTGCCAGCAGTTACTCGAAAAACCGAAACACCATATATTTT
CDR3aa: CASSYSKNRNTIYF

v_gene: TRBV4-3
abundance: many
d_gene: NA
j_gene: TRBJ1-1
CDR3nt: TGCGCCAGCAGCCAAGATCTGATTGTAGACAGTTTGAACACTGAAGCTTTCTTT
CDR3aa: CASSQDLIVDSLNTEAFF

v_gene: TRBV30
abundance: many
d_gene: TRBD1
j_gene: TRBJ2-3
CDR3nt: TGTGCCTGGAGTTTCGGGACAGCACGGTTAGATACGCAGTATTTT
CDR3aa: CAWSFGTARLDTQYF

v_gene: TRBV2
abundance: many
d_gene: NA
j_gene: TRBJ1-2
CDR3nt: TGTGCCAGCAGTGAACTTCGGGGTAATCTTGACTATGGCTACACCTTC
CDR3aa: CASSELRGNLDYGYTF

v_gene: TRBV7-2
abundance: many
d_gene: TRBD1
j_gene: TRBJ2-1
CDR3nt: TGTGCCAGCAGCGCCTGGGACAGGGAGGGTGTGGATGAGCAGTTCTTC
CDR3aa: CASSAWDREGVDEQFF

v_gene: TRBV19
abundance: few
d_gene: NA
j_gene: TRBJ2-1
CDR3nt: TGTGCCAGTAGTATAGCGGCCCTCCCAGGGAATGAGCAGTTCTTC
CDR3aa: CASSIAALPGNEQFF

v_gene: TRBV7-9
abundance: many
d_gene: TRBD2
j_gene: TRBJ2-1
CDR3nt: TGTGCCAGCAGCCCCGGGACTAAAGGGGACAATGAGCAGTTCTTC
CDR3aa: CASSPGTKGDNEQFF

v_gene: TRBV18
abundance: many
d_gene: NA
j_gene: TRBJ1-3
CDR3nt: TGTGCCAGCTCACTGACAGCCTTTTACTCTGGAAACACCATATATTTT
CDR3aa: CASSLTAFYSGNTIYF

v_gene: TRBV4-3
abundance: NA
d_gene: TRBD1
j_gene: TRBJ1-3
CDR3nt: TGCGCCAGCAGCCCTACCAGGGACAGCTACTCTGGAAACACCATATATTTT
CDR3aa: CASSPTRDSYSGNTIYF

v_gene: TRBV28
abundance: many
d_gene: NA
j_gene: TRBJ2-7
CDR3nt: TGTGCCAGCAGTGATTACTACGAGCAGTACTTC
CDR3aa: CASSDYYEQYF

v_gene: TRBV27
abundance: few
d_gene: NA
j_gene: TRBJ2-3
CDR3nt: TGTGCCAGCAGTTTATCTTCCCGGGTGGCAAGCACAGATACGCAGTATTTT
CDR3aa: CASSLSSRVASTDTQYF

v_gene: TRBV20-1
abundance: NA
d_gene: TRBD2
j_gene: TRBJ2-1
CDR3nt: TGCAGTGCTAGACCTAGCGGGAGGGCCTGGAATGAGCAGTTCTTC
CDR3aa: CSARPSGRAWNEQFF

v_gene: TRBV24-1
abundance: many
d_gene: TRBD2
j_gene: TRBJ2-1
CDR3nt: TGTGCCACCAGTGATTGGAGACTAGCGGGGGTTAATGAGCAGTTCTTC
CDR3aa: CATSDWRLAGVNEQFF

v_gene: TRBV5-5
abundance: few
d_gene: NA
j_gene: TRBJ1-2
CDR3nt: TGTGCCAGCAGCCCTGGACCGGGAGCTAACTATGGCTACACCTTC
CDR3aa: CASSPGPGANYGYTF

v_gene: TRBV7-2
abundance: many
d_gene: TRBD2
j_gene: TRBJ2-3
CDR3nt: TGTGCCTGTTTCTCGGGAGGGACAGATACGCAGTATTTT
CDR3aa: CACFSGGTDTQYF

v_gene: TRBV20-1
abundance: many
d_gene: NA
j_gene: TRBJ2-5
CDR3nt: TGCAGTGCTAGGTTAGGAGGGGGGTCAGAGACCCAGTACTTC
CDR3aa: CSARLGGGSETQYF

v_gene: TRBV20-1
abundance: few
d_gene: NA
j_gene: TRBJ1-4
CDR3nt: TGCAGTGCTAGTCGCCAGACAGGAACTAATGTAAAACTGTTTTTT
CDR3aa: CSASRQTGTNVKLFF

v_gene: TRBV3-1
abundance: once
d_gene: NA
j_gene: TRBJ1-1
CDR3nt: TGTGCCAGCAGCCAAGCGGCAGGAGAAGCTTTCTTT
CDR3aa: CASSQAAGEAFF

v_gene: TRBV3-1
abundance: many
d_gene: NA
j_gene: TRBJ2-1
CDR3nt: TGTGCCAGCAGCTCCCGGGACTCCAATGAGCAGTTCTTC
CDR3aa: CASSSRDSNEQFF

v_gene: TRBV30
abundance: many
d_gene: NA
j_gene: TRBJ1-2
CDR3nt: TGTGCCTGGAGTGGACCCGGGGCAGGGCACGGCTACACCTTC
CDR3aa: CAWSGPGAGHGYTF

v_gene: TRBV5-8
abundance: few
d_gene: NA
j_gene: TRBJ1-5
CDR3nt: TGTGCCAGCAGGGGAACAGGCTTCGGCAATCAGCCCCAGCATTTT
CDR3aa: CASRGTGFGNQPQHF

v_gene: TRBV7-9
abundance: few
d_gene: NA
j_gene: TRBJ2-6
CDR3nt: TGTGCCAGCAGCACAATGACTCAAGGAGTTTTTGGGGCCAACGTCCTGACTTTC
CDR3aa: CASSTMTQGVFGANVLTF

v_gene: TRBV11-2
abundance: many
d_gene: TRBD2
j_gene: TRBJ2-7
CDR3nt: TGTGCCAGCAGCTTAGCTCTCTCTAGCGGGACGCCGCGACCCTACGAGCAGTACTTC
CDR3aa: CASSLALSSGTPRPYEQYF

v_gene: TRBV20-1
abundance: many
d_gene: NA
j_gene: TRBJ2-7
CDR3nt: TGCAGTGCCCAATCATTCTACGAGCAGTACTTC
CDR3aa: CSAQSFYEQYF

v_gene: TRBV6-2/TRBV6-3
abundance: NA
d_gene: TRBD2
j_gene: TRBJ2-3
CDR3nt: TGTGCCAGCAGTTACGGCGGGACTAGCGGGCCCTTCACAGATACGCAGTATTTT
CDR3aa: CASSYGGTSGPFTDTQYF

v_gene: TRBV12-3/TRBV12-4
abundance: NA
d_gene: TRBD2
j_gene: TRBJ2-7
CDR3nt: TGTGCCAGCAGCCTCCTACTAGCGGGGGTGGAGGAGCAGTACTTC
CDR3aa: CASSLLLAGVEEQYF

v_gene: TRBV20-1
abundance: many
d_gene: TRBD2
j_gene: TRBJ2-1
CDR3nt: TGCAGTGCTAGGACTAGCGGGAGGGACAATGAGCAGTTCTTC
CDR3aa: CSARTSGRDNEQFF

v_gene: TRBV3-1
abundance: many
d_gene: TRBD2
j_gene: TRBJ2-1
CDR3nt: TGTGCCAGCAGCGAATCCGGGACTAGCGGGAGTAATGAGCAGTTCTTC
CDR3aa: CASSESGTSGSNEQFF

v_gene: TRBV28
abundance: many
d_gene: NA
j_gene: TRBJ2-5
CDR3nt: TGTGCCAGCAGGGAGTTTGTCCGTCAACAGACCCAGTACTTC
CDR3aa: CASREFVRQQTQYF

v_gene: TRBV6-6
abundance: many
d_gene: NA
j_gene: TRBJ2-2
CDR3nt: TGTGCCAGCAGTTACTACCCCGTGGGGGTCTCATTCGACACCGGGGAGCTGTTTTTT
CDR3aa: CASSYYPVGVSFDTGELFF

v_gene: TRBV28
abundance: NA
d_gene: TRBD2
j_gene: TRBJ2-7
CDR3nt: TGTGCCAGCACCCCCTGGCGGGGGTACGAGCAGTACTTC
CDR3aa: CASTPWRGYEQYF